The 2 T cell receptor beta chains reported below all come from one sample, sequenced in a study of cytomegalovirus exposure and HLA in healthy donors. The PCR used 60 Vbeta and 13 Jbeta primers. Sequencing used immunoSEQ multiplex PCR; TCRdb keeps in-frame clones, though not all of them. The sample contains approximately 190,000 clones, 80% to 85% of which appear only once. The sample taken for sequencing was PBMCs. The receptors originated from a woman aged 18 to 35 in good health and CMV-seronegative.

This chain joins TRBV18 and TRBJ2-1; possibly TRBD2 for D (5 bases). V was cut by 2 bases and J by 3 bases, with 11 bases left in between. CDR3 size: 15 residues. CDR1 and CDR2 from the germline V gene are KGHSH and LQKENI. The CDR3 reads CASSPGRKGYNEQFF. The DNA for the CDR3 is TGTGCCAGCTCACCAGGGAGAAAAGGCTACAATGAGCAGTTCTTC.

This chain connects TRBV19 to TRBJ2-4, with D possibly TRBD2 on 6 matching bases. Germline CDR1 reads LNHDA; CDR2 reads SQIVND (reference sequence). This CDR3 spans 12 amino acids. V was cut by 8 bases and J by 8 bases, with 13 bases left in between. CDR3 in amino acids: CASVGTVDIQYF. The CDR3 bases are TGTGCCAGTGTTGGGACTGTGGACATTCAGTACTTC.